These T cell receptor beta chains were read from a single sample in a study of T cells after yellow fever vaccination. TCRdb reanalysed the 5' RACE reads using MiXCR and keeps one entry per CDR3 protein. The sample lists 250,000 to 400,000 distinct CDR3 sequences; roughly 4.3% were seen once. Sequences were derived from PBMCs, sampled 5 days after the yellow fever booster vaccination. The receptor set was obtained from a man aged 18 to 35 who received the YFV17D yellow fever vaccine. Both conserved end residues are part of each CDR3. A D gene is named only where the DNA matches it firmly. The size field is filled for only some rows; it gives once, few, many or a size class.

v_call: TRBV20-1; j_call: TRBJ2-3; d_call: TRBD2; clone_size: many; cdr3_aa: CSAGLAGGTDTQYF; cdr3_nt: TGCAGTGCTGGACTAGCGGGGGGCACAGATACGCAGTATTTT
v_call: TRBV12-3/TRBV12-4; j_call: TRBJ1-1; d_call: NA; clone_size: NA; cdr3_aa: CASSGDLTEAFF; cdr3_nt: TGTGCCAGCAGCGGAGACCTCACTGAAGCTTTCTTT
v_call: TRBV4-1; j_call: TRBJ2-2; d_call: NA; clone_size: many; cdr3_aa: CASSQDSTYTGELFF; cdr3_nt: TGCGCCAGCAGCCAAGACAGCACATACACCGGGGAGCTGTTTTTT
v_call: TRBV6-4; j_call: TRBJ2-1; d_call: TRBD2; clone_size: NA; cdr3_aa: CASSKTSGLYNEQFF; cdr3_nt: TGTGCCAGCAGTAAAACTAGCGGGCTCTACAATGAGCAGTTCTTC
v_call: TRBV4-2; j_call: TRBJ1-6; d_call: NA; clone_size: NA; cdr3_aa: CASSQRTENSPLHF; cdr3_nt: TGTGCCAGCAGCCAGCGAACGGAGAATTCACCCCTCCACTTT
v_call: TRBV18; j_call: TRBJ1-4; d_call: NA; clone_size: NA; cdr3_aa: CASSQGQLATNEKLFF; cdr3_nt: TGTGCCAGCTCCCAAGGACAGCTTGCAACTAATGAAAAACTGTTTTTT
v_call: TRBV12-5; j_call: TRBJ2-5; d_call: NA; clone_size: once; cdr3_aa: CASGLSAPETQYF; cdr3_nt: TGTGCTAGTGGTTTGTCGGCCCCAGAGACCCAGTACTTC
v_call: TRBV7-6; j_call: TRBJ2-3; d_call: NA; clone_size: few; cdr3_aa: CASSLEALDTQYF; cdr3_nt: TGTGCCAGCAGCTTAGAGGCCTTAGATACGCAGTATTTT
v_call: TRBV7-2; j_call: TRBJ2-1; d_call: NA; clone_size: many; cdr3_aa: CASSFGDARYNEQFF; cdr3_nt: TGTGCCAGCAGCTTTGGGGATGCCCGCTACAATGAGCAGTTCTTC
v_call: TRBV7-9; j_call: TRBJ1-1; d_call: NA; clone_size: few; cdr3_aa: CASSDVGTTEAFF; cdr3_nt: TGTGCCAGCAGTGATGTAGGGACCACTGAAGCTTTCTTT
v_call: TRBV4-3; j_call: TRBJ2-7; d_call: NA; clone_size: many; cdr3_aa: CASSQDSRSIYEQYF; cdr3_nt: TGCGCCAGCAGCCAAGATAGTAGGTCCATCTACGAGCAGTACTTC
v_call: TRBV21-1; j_call: TRBJ1-1; d_call: NA; clone_size: NA; cdr3_aa: CASSNGTNTEAFF; cdr3_nt: TGTGCCAGCAGCAATGGGACTAACACTGAAGCTTTCTTT
v_call: TRBV12-3/TRBV12-4; j_call: TRBJ2-3; d_call: TRBD2; clone_size: few; cdr3_aa: CASRPGGGISTDTQYF; cdr3_nt: TGTGCCAGCAGACCCGGGGGAGGGATAAGCACAGATACGCAGTATTTT
v_call: TRBV7-9; j_call: TRBJ1-5; d_call: NA; clone_size: NA; cdr3_aa: CASSLNSRKNQPQHF; cdr3_nt: TGTGCCAGCAGCTTAAATTCCAGAAAAAATCAGCCCCAGCATTTT
v_call: TRBV4-3; j_call: TRBJ2-1; d_call: NA; clone_size: many; cdr3_aa: CASSGDNEQFF; cdr3_nt: TGCGCCAGCAGCGGGGACAATGAGCAGTTCTTC
v_call: TRBV6-5; j_call: TRBJ1-4; d_call: NA; clone_size: many; cdr3_aa: CASSYGGLGEKLFF; cdr3_nt: TGTGCCAGCAGTTACGGGGGGCTGGGGGAAAAACTGTTTTTT
v_call: TRBV4-1; j_call: TRBJ2-1; d_call: TRBD1; clone_size: few; cdr3_aa: CASSQRQGPVEQFF; cdr3_nt: TGCGCCAGCAGCCAAAGACAGGGTCCGGTTGAGCAGTTCTTC
v_call: TRBV6-6; j_call: TRBJ1-4; d_call: NA; clone_size: many; cdr3_aa: CASRHSQEGEKLFF; cdr3_nt: TGTGCCAGCAGGCATTCACAGGAGGGGGAAAAACTGTTTTTT
v_call: TRBV6-2/TRBV6-3; j_call: TRBJ2-2; d_call: NA; clone_size: many; cdr3_aa: CASSYSADENTGELFF; cdr3_nt: TGTGCCAGCAGTTACTCTGCGGACGAGAACACCGGGGAGCTGTTTTTT
v_call: TRBV7-2; j_call: TRBJ2-3; d_call: TRBD1; clone_size: NA; cdr3_aa: CASRTGGQHTDRQYF; cdr3_nt: TGTGCCAGCAGGACAGGGGGACAGCACACAGATAGGCAGTATTTT
v_call: TRBV30; j_call: TRBJ2-1; d_call: NA; clone_size: few; cdr3_aa: CAWSVGLALGNEQFF; cdr3_nt: TGTGCCTGGAGTGTGGGCCTAGCCCTCGGGAATGAGCAGTTCTTC
v_call: TRBV6-5; j_call: TRBJ2-7; d_call: NA; clone_size: many; cdr3_aa: CASSYRAAYEQYF; cdr3_nt: TGTGCCAGCAGTTACAGGGCCGCCTACGAGCAGTACTTC
v_call: TRBV20-1; j_call: TRBJ2-3; d_call: NA; clone_size: NA; cdr3_aa: CSASQGHFDTQYF; cdr3_nt: TGCAGTGCTAGCCAGGGGCATTTCGATACGCAGTATTTT
v_call: TRBV4-1; j_call: TRBJ1-2; d_call: TRBD1; clone_size: many; cdr3_aa: CASSQAGTDYGYTF; cdr3_nt: TGCGCCAGCAGCCAAGCCGGGACAGACTATGGCTACACCTTC
v_call: TRBV29-1; j_call: TRBJ2-1; d_call: TRBD1; clone_size: few; cdr3_aa: CSVEAPGGVYNEQFF; cdr3_nt: TGCAGCGTTGAAGCCCCAGGGGGCGTTTACAATGAGCAGTTCTTC
v_call: TRBV7-2; j_call: TRBJ1-6; d_call: NA; clone_size: few; cdr3_aa: CASSLVPDSPLHF; cdr3_nt: TGTGCCAGCAGCTTAGTTCCTGATTCACCCCTCCACTTT
v_call: TRBV19; j_call: TRBJ1-5; d_call: NA; clone_size: NA; cdr3_aa: CAISDNPSNQPQHF; cdr3_nt: TGTGCCATTTCGGACAACCCTAGCAATCAGCCCCAGCATTTT
v_call: TRBV29-1; j_call: TRBJ2-5; d_call: NA; clone_size: NA; cdr3_aa: CSGRTRQGPKRPSVTQYF; cdr3_nt: TGCAGCGGACGTACACGTCAGGGGCCCAAGAGACCCAGTGTGACCCAGTACTTC
v_call: TRBV5-1; j_call: TRBJ2-3; d_call: NA; clone_size: many; cdr3_aa: CASSRGSTDTQYF; cdr3_nt: TGCGCCAGCAGCCGGGGGAGCACAGATACGCAGTATTTT
v_call: TRBV10-3; j_call: TRBJ2-5; d_call: NA; clone_size: many; cdr3_aa: CAIKRQSGGDQYF; cdr3_nt: TGTGCCATCAAGCGCCAATCGGGCGGTGACCAGTACTTC
v_call: TRBV12-3/TRBV12-4; j_call: TRBJ2-5; d_call: NA; clone_size: few; cdr3_aa: CASSGTPRVETQYF; cdr3_nt: TGTGCCAGCAGTGGGACCCCAAGGGTAGAGACCCAGTACTTC
v_call: TRBV6-5; j_call: TRBJ1-6; d_call: TRBD1; clone_size: NA; cdr3_aa: CASRETGTGNSPLHF; cdr3_nt: TGTGCCAGCAGGGAGACCGGGACAGGGAATTCACCCCTCCACTTT
v_call: TRBV12-3/TRBV12-4; j_call: TRBJ1-6; d_call: NA; clone_size: few; cdr3_aa: CASSFWGGVGSDSPLHF; cdr3_nt: TGTGCCAGCAGTTTTTGGGGGGGCGTCGGGAGTGATTCACCCCTCCACTTT
v_call: TRBV5-4; j_call: TRBJ1-2; d_call: NA; clone_size: NA; cdr3_aa: CASSLDMGPSGYTF; cdr3_nt: TGTGCCAGCAGCTTGGATATGGGACCCTCGGGCTACACCTTC
v_call: TRBV7-2; j_call: TRBJ1-3; d_call: NA; clone_size: many; cdr3_aa: CASRTGASGNTIYF; cdr3_nt: TGTGCCAGCAGGACAGGAGCATCTGGAAACACCATATATTTT
v_call: TRBV12-3/TRBV12-4; j_call: TRBJ1-4; d_call: TRBD1; clone_size: NA; cdr3_aa: CASSDLTGANEKLFF; cdr3_nt: TGTGCCAGCAGTGACCTCACAGGGGCTAATGAAAAACTGTTTTTT
v_call: TRBV7-2; j_call: TRBJ1-6; d_call: NA; clone_size: NA; cdr3_aa: CASSLGRAGNSPLHF; cdr3_nt: TGTGCCAGCAGCTTAGGCAGGGCCGGGAATTCACCCCTCCACTTT
v_call: TRBV10-3; j_call: TRBJ1-2; d_call: TRBD1; clone_size: NA; cdr3_aa: CAIRGTGENNYGYTF; cdr3_nt: TGTGCCATCAGGGGGACAGGGGAGAATAACTATGGCTACACCTTC
v_call: TRBV12-3/TRBV12-4; j_call: TRBJ1-5; d_call: NA; clone_size: many; cdr3_aa: CASSPLDRNQPQHF; cdr3_nt: TGTGCCAGCAGTCCCCTTGACAGGAATCAGCCCCAGCATTTT
v_call: TRBV5-1; j_call: TRBJ2-7; d_call: NA; clone_size: many; cdr3_aa: CASSPRGREQYF; cdr3_nt: TGCGCCAGCAGCCCCCGAGGTCGCGAGCAGTACTTC